The 8 T cell receptor beta chains in this list originate from one sample, sequenced in a study of T cell responses to AZD1222 COVID-19 vaccine. TCRdb's table, derived via immunoSEQ multiplex PCR, lists solely in-frame clones and lacks some. This repertoire shows approximately 20,000 clones, approximately 82% found once; its top ten account for roughly 40%. The sequencing here drew on peripheral blood, taken on day 0 of AZD1222 vaccination. The receptors here all came from an adult in good health.

The chain uses TRBV5-8 and TRBJ2-7; 8 positions match TRBD2. Germline V gene lookup returns CDR1 SGHTS and CDR2 YDEGEE. The CDR3 spans 15 residues. The J segment lost 1 base and the V segment lost 0 bases, leaving 3 bases of the junction unmatched. CDR3 coding DNA: TGTGCCAGCAGCTTGGCCGCGGGAGGATCCTACGAGCAGTACTTC. As protein: CASSLAAGGSYEQYF.

V usage is TRBV12-5 and J usage is TRBJ2-7, with D perhaps TRBD2 (5 bases). The germline V gene has CDR1 LGHNT and CDR2 FRNRAP. This CDR3 has 11 amino acids. V was pared by 7 bases and J by 7 bases, with 11 bases between. This CDR3 reads CASALTGEQYF. CDR3 bases: TGTGCTAGTGCCCTAACGGGAGAGCAGTACTTC.

The chain employs TRBV28 and TRBJ1-2, with D perhaps TRBD1 (5 bases). Trimming left V 3 bases short and J 2 bases short, with 16 bases between. From germline, CDR1 is MDHEN and CDR2 SYDVKM. The CDR3 spans 16 residues. The CDR3 nucleotides read TGTGCCAGCAGTTTGGGGACGGGATATTCCAACTATGGCTACACCTTC. Encoded protein: CASSLGTGYSNYGYTF.

This clone was seen more than once but under ten times. For the CDR3, the DNA is TGTGCCAGCAGTGATGGGCAGCCCCAGCATTTT. This translates into CASSDGQPQHF. The gene calls are TRBV2 and TRBJ1-5; D is unresolved. The germline V gene encodes CDR1 SNHLY and CDR2 FYNNEI. V was trimmed by 3 bases and J by 7 bases, leaving 4 bases between them. This CDR3 comprises 11 residues.

This clone has just one count. The chain has TRBV3-1 (or the pseudogene TRBV3-2) and TRBJ2-7, with TRBD2 identical over 11 bases. Germline loops: CDR1 LGHDT, CDR2 YNNKEL (reference sequence). This CDR3 has 16 amino acids. With V trimmed by 2 bases and J by 6 bases, 9 bases remained unmatched. This chain's CDR3 is CASSQIAGGTPSEQYF. The CDR3 DNA reads as TGTGCCAGCAGCCAAATAGCGGGGGGGACCCCTAGCGAGCAGTACTTC.

V gene TRBV30 combines with J gene TRBJ1-1, with 9 bases lining up with TRBD1. Looked up from germline, CDR1 is GTSNPN and CDR2 is SVGIG (reference sequence). The V segment lost 5 bases and the J segment 3 bases; nucleotides outside the gene matches: 7. This CDR3 has 14 residues. The CDR3 DNA is TGTGCCTGGGGACGACAGGGGGGCTACACTGAAGCTTTCTTT. Protein: CAWGRQGGYTEAFF.

The rearrangement joins TRBV7-9 to TRBJ1-2; no reliable D call. The germline V gene has CDR1 SEHNR and CDR2 FQNEAQ (reference sequence). Trimming removed 7 bases at V and 8 bases at J, with 14 bases between. The CDR3 runs to 12 residues. CDR3 DNA: TGTGCCAGCACCGATTGGAAAGTGGGCTACACCTTC. Translation: CASTDWKVGYTF.

The CDR3 coding sequence is TGTGCCAGCAGCAACCGCCGGAACACTGAAGCTTTCTTT. The encoded protein is CASSNRRNTEAFF. The chain recombines TRBV11-3 with TRBJ1-1; D ambiguous. V lost 5 bases and J 1 base, leaving 8 bases between the germline ends. The CDR3 extends over 13 amino acids. The V gene's germline CDR1 is SGHNT and CDR2 YENEEA. Looking up the rest from reference TRBV11-3 and TRBJ1-1 gives the full variable domain: EAGVVQSPRYKIIEKKQPVAFWCNPISGHNTLYWYLQNLGQGPELLIRYENEEAVDDSQLPKDRFSAERLKGVDSTLKIQPAELGDSAVYLCASSNRRNTEAFFGQGTRLTVV.